This TCR beta chain was identified in a study of cytomegalovirus exposure and HLA in healthy donors. Primers included in the PCR were 60 Vbeta and 13 Jbeta primers. Assay used: immunoSEQ multiplex PCR; TCRdb lists only in-frame clones, some missing. This table has around 130,000 clones, around 66% appearing once. V shed 5 bases, J shed 5 bases, and the junction held 10 bases outside the gene matches. CDR1 and CDR2 from the germline V gene are MNHEY and SMNVEV (reference sequence). The CDR3 spans 15 residues. This clone appeared a few times. Antigen specificity is unknown. Overall study findings and caveats: In a later analysis, common viral pathogens appeared linked to several of the most significant clusters.

The sample taken for sequencing was PBMCs. The chain has TRBV27 and TRBJ1-2; 8 bases agree with TRBD1. This TCR came from a woman in her sixties or seventies in good health and CMV-seronegative. The CDR3 loop reads CASSPGQGGRYGYTF. DNA for the CDR3: TGTGCCAGCAGTCCAGGACAGGGCGGAAGGTATGGCTACACCTTC.